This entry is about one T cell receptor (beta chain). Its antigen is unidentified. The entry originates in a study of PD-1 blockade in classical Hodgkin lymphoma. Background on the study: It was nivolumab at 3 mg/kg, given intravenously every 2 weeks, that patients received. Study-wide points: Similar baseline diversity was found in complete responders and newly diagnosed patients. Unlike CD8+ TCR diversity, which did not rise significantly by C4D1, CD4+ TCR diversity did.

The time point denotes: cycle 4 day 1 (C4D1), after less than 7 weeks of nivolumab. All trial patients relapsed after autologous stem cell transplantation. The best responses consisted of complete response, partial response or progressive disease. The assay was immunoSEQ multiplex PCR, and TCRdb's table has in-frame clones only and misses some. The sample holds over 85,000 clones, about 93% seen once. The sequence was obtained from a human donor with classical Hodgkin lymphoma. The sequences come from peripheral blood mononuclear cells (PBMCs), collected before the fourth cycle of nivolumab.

This CDR3 reads CASRILNYGYTF. CDR3 coding DNA: TGTGCCAGCAGGATCCTTAACTATGGCTACACCTTC. V usage is TRBV28 and J usage is TRBJ1-2; D not certain. Germline CDR1 MDHEN, CDR2 SYDVKM. This CDR3 is built from 12 residues. Trimming cost V 6 bases and J 1 base, with 6 bases left between them.